The next 21 T cell receptor beta chains were all read from a single sample in a study of cytomegalovirus exposure and HLA in healthy donors. It was with 60 Vbeta and 13 Jbeta primers that the PCR ran. Method: immunoSEQ multiplex PCR; TCRdb's copy keeps in-frame clones and lacks some. Seen here are approximately 180,000 clones, about 80% observed once, and the top ten hold approximately 1.5%. Specimen: PBMCs. Every receptor here comes from a woman aged 25-40 years in good health and CMV-seropositive.

This chain uses TRBV27 with TRBJ2-6, with D possibly matching TRBD1 (6 bases). The CDR3 totals 15 residues. Trimming removed 6 bases from V and 1 base from J, with 10 bases in between. Germline CDR1 and CDR2: MNHEY and SMNVEV (reference sequence). CDR3 nucleotide sequence: TGTGCCAGCAGAGCACAGGGTTCTGGGGCCAACGTCCTGACTTTC. Its protein product is CASRAQGSGANVLTF. The full variable domain, rest sourced from reference TRBV27 and TRBJ2-6, is EAQVTQNPRYLITVTGKKLTVTCSQNMNHEYMSWYRQDPGLGLRQIYYSMNVEVTDKGDVPEGYKVSRKEKRNFPLILESPSPNQTSLYFCASRAQGSGANVLTFGAGSRLTVL.

V is TRBV6-6 and J is TRBJ1-5, with 8 bases lining up with TRBD1. The CDR3 has 16 residues. Trimming took 5 bases from V and 1 from J; bases not matched to a gene: 7. Germline V gene sequence: CDR1 MNHNY, CDR2 SVGAGI (reference sequence). CDR3 bases: TGTGCCAGCAGTCGGCAGGACAGGGACAGCAATCAGCCCCAGCATTTT. Encoded protein: CASSRQDRDSNQPQHF.

This clone was observed once. The genes are TRBV25-1 and TRBJ2-7; D may be TRBD2 (5 bases). Germline values: CDR1 MGHDK, CDR2 SYGVNS. V lost 3 bases, J lost 2 bases, and 14 bases lay in between. The CDR3 is 15 residues long. CDR3 protein: CASSDPLDGTYEQYF. The CDR3 DNA reads TGTGCCAGCAGTGACCCGTTGGACGGGACCTACGAGCAGTACTTC.

The chain has TRBV28 and TRBJ2-5; D not resolved. Germline CDR1 MDHEN, CDR2 SYDVKM. V gave up 7 bases and J gave up 3 bases, with 6 bases separating them. The CDR3 extends over 11 amino acids. CDR3 nucleotide sequence: TGTGCCAGCACTAGAGAAGAGACCCAGTACTTC. It codes for CASTREETQYF. Based on the CDR3 plus reference TRBV28 and TRBJ2-5, the full variable domain is DVKVTQSSRYLVKRTGEKVFLECVQDMDHENMFWYRQDPGLGLRLIYFSYDVKMKEKGDIPEGYSVSREKKERFSLILESASTNQTSMYLCASTREETQYFGPGTRLLVL.

The chain uses TRBV27 and TRBJ2-1; D perhaps matches TRBD2 (6 bases). Trimming removed 3 bases at V and 5 bases at J, with 11 bases between. The CDR3 extends over 14 amino acids. CDR1 is MNHEY, CDR2 SMNVEV, per germline (reference sequence). CDR3 coding DNA: TGTGCCAGCAGTTTTTTGGGGGGAAACAATGAGCAGTTCTTC. Translating gives CASSFLGGNNEQFF.

This sequence joins TRBV18 and TRBJ2-3, with 8 bases that match TRBD1. This CDR3 contains 16 residues. Unmatched junction bases numbered 4, after V lost 0 bases and J lost 2 bases. The V gene's germline CDR1 is KGHSH and CDR2 LQKENI. CDR3 sequence reads: CASSPPRGQDTDTQYF. CDR3 nucleotide sequence: TGTGCCAGCTCACCACCGAGGGGACAGGACACAGATACGCAGTATTTT.

V usage is TRBV7-2 and J usage is TRBJ2-5, with D tentatively TRBD2 (6 bases). The CDR3 runs to 14 residues. Germline V CDR1 and CDR2: SGHTA, FQGNSA. V was clipped by 7 bases and J by 0 bases, with 12 bases between them. CDR3 region: CASTAGLNQETQYF. The CDR3 DNA reads as TGTGCCAGCACCGCGGGACTGAACCAAGAGACCCAGTACTTC. The whole variable domain, filled in from reference TRBV7-2 and TRBJ2-5, reads GAGVSQSPSNKVTEKGKDVELRCDPISGHTALYWYRQSLGQGLEFLIYFQGNSAPDKSGLPSDRFSAERTGGSVSTLTIQRTQQEDSAVYLCASTAGLNQETQYFGPGTRLLVL.

V usage is TRBV7-3 and J usage is TRBJ1-1, with a weak D call TRBD1 (5 bases). Looked up from germline, CDR1 is SGHTA and CDR2 is FQGTGA. V lost 2 bases and J lost 4, with 11 bases in between. CDR3 length: 14 residues. Here the CDR3 reads CASSLWGESTEAFF. The DNA of the CDR3 is TGTGCCAGCAGCTTATGGGGGGAAAGCACTGAAGCTTTCTTT.

J is TRBJ2-2 and V is TRBV11-3; TRBD1 agrees at 9 bases. Per the germline V gene, CDR1 is SGHNT and CDR2 is YENEEA. The CDR3 extends over 18 amino acids. The V gene end was trimmed by 4 bases and the J gene end by 2 bases; junction bases not matched to a gene: 11. This chain's CDR3 is CASSSRTGAASNTGELFF. CDR3 in DNA: TGTGCCAGCAGCTCTCGGACAGGGGCGGCTAGCAACACCGGGGAGCTGTTTTTT.

The chain is built from TRBV6-5 and TRBJ1-2; TRBD1 aligns across 12 bases. Losses at the gene ends were 4 bases for V and 5 bases for J; bases not matched to a gene: 5. The CDR3 is 15 amino acids. Germline V gene data show CDR1 as MNHEY and CDR2 as SVGAGI. The CDR3 sequence: CASSFGTGGGYGYTF. The CDR3 nucleotides are TGTGCCAGCAGTTTTGGGACAGGGGGCGGGTATGGCTACACCTTC.

This clone was counted a single time. The V and J genes are TRBV29-1 and TRBJ2-7; TRBD1 matches 12 bases. V was clipped by 5 bases and J by 7 bases; unmatched bases: 9. CDR3 length: 14 amino acids. The V gene's germline CDR1 is SQVTM and CDR2 ANQGSEA. CDR3 protein: CSVLSRDRGQEQYF. CDR3 sequence (DNA): TGCAGCGTTCTTAGCCGGGACAGGGGGCAAGAGCAGTACTTC.

This chain joins TRBV7-8 and TRBJ2-7, with 12 bases identical to TRBD2. The CDR3 has 17 amino acids. Germline V gene lookup returns CDR1 SGHVS and CDR2 FQNEAQ. The J segment lost 2 bases and the V segment lost 5 bases, leaving 10 bases of the junction unmatched. For the CDR3, the DNA is TGTGCCAGCAGCACCTTGACTAGCGGGAGAAAGACCTACGAGCAGTACTTC. Protein: CASSTLTSGRKTYEQYF.

This clone was observed a single time. This chain joins TRBV19 and TRBJ2-7; tentative D call: TRBD1 (5 bases). Germline V gene sequence: CDR1 LNHDA, CDR2 SQIVND (reference sequence). The CDR3 consists of 13 residues. The ends were cut back, 6 bases at V and 6 bases at J, with 15 bases in the middle. The CDR3 sequence: CASSADIRGEQYF. The DNA for the CDR3 is TGTGCCAGTAGCGCAGACATAAGGGGCGAGCAGTACTTC.

DNA for the CDR3: TGTGCCAGCAGCGTCCGGGACAGCCTAGCGGGAGTCCGGACCGGGGAGCTGTTTTTT. Protein sequence: CASSVRDSLAGVRTGELFF. The V gene is TRBV9, the J gene TRBJ2-2; 10 bases are shared with TRBD2. Germline V CDR1 and CDR2: SGDLS, YYNGEE. V trimming: 2 bases; J trimming: 5 bases; junction bases outside the gene matches: 15. The CDR3 spans 19 residues.

The J gene is TRBJ2-5, the V gene TRBV9, with D perhaps matching TRBD1 (5 bases). The end of the DNA fits TRBJ2-7 better, so the J call may be wrong. Germline assignment: CDR1 SGDLS and CDR2 YYNGEE. This CDR3 is built from 15 residues. The CDR3 DNA is TGTGCCAGCAGTCCTCTCCGCCAGGGTCCAAACGAGCAGTACTTC. The encoded protein is CASSPLRQGPNEQYF.

The rearrangement uses TRBV28 and TRBJ1-2; no reliable D call. Trimming took off 7 bases at V and 1 base at J, with 4 bases between the two ends. Germline V gives CDR1 MDHEN, CDR2 SYDVKM. The CDR3 extends over 11 amino acids. The chain's CDR3 is CASKLNYGYTF. The CDR3 nucleotides read TGTGCCAGCAAGCTTAACTATGGCTACACCTTC.

There are a few counts of this clone. This chain connects TRBV27 to TRBJ2-3; D ambiguous. The CDR3 contains 15 residues. The germline CDR1 and CDR2 sequences are MNHEY and SMNVEV (reference sequence). V was clipped by 4 bases and J by 0 bases, with 11 bases between them. The CDR3 nucleotides are TGTGCCAGCAGTTCGGTCCCGATTAGCACAGATACGCAGTATTTT. Translation: CASSSVPISTDTQYF.

V gene TRBV12-5 combines with J gene TRBJ2-2; no clear D. The CDR3 is 15 amino acids. V was pared by 3 bases and J by 2 bases, with 10 bases between. Germline V gives CDR1 LGHNT, CDR2 FRNRAP. The CDR3 nucleotides are TGTGCTAGTGGTTTCCAAGCGCCTAACACCGGGGAGCTGTTTTTT. Translation: CASGFQAPNTGELFF.

The chain couples TRBV7-2 to TRBJ2-7; TRBD2 matches 12 bases. Germline loops: CDR1 SGHTA, CDR2 FQGNSA. With 5 bases clipped from V and 7 bases from J, the junction kept 9 bases outside the gene matches. The CDR3 spans 15 residues. CDR3 loop: CASSLTGTSGPEQYF. In DNA, the CDR3 is TGTGCCAGCAGCCTGACCGGGACTAGCGGGCCTGAGCAGTACTTC.

V gene TRBV7-2 combines with J gene TRBJ2-2; the D gene is possibly TRBD2 (5 bases). V was cut by 2 bases and J by 0 bases, with 7 bases left in between. Germline V gene lookup returns CDR1 SGHTA and CDR2 FQGNSA. The CDR3 contains 15 residues. The CDR3 sequence: CASSLNSANTGELFF. CDR3 DNA sequence: TGTGCCAGCAGCTTAAATAGCGCGAACACCGGGGAGCTGTTTTTT.

The CDR3 sequence: CASSGLQETQYF. For the CDR3, the DNA is TGTGCCAGCAGCGGTTTACAAGAGACCCAGTACTTC. The V call is TRBV6-5, the J call TRBJ2-5; D gene ambiguous. CDR3 size: 12 residues. V lost 6 bases, J lost 2 bases, and 7 bases lay in between. CDR1 and CDR2 (germline): MNHEY, SVGAGI.